Here is one T cell receptor beta chain with its context. Following a re-call of the 5' RACE reads, TCRdb has one entry per CDR3 protein and lacks DNA. Its clone listing holds about 380,000 distinct CDR3 sequences. These data come from a study of T cells expressing NK-cell markers. This CDR3 spans 16 amino acids. Per germline, CDR1 LGHDT and CDR2 YNNKEL (reference sequence). This chain connects TRBV3-1 to TRBJ2-7. Sequencing was performed on blood T cells: a sorted CD56 or NKG2C T cell subset, CD4+ or CD8+ T cells, or bulk PBMC T cells (not recorded which). This sequence originates from a man aged 18-75 years in good health. The CDR3 spells CASSQDLWGGPYEQYF.